The 11 T cell receptor beta chains given below trace back to one sample, sequenced in a study of T cell responses to AZD1222 COVID-19 vaccine. This table comes from immunoSEQ multiplex PCR, and its TCRdb copy is limited to in-frame clones, with some not included. The profile shows about 110,000 clones, about nine tenths of them singletons. The sample in question was peripheral blood, obtained on day 0 of AZD1222 vaccination. These receptors were obtained from an adult in good health.

The J gene is TRBJ2-7, the V gene TRBV5-1, with TRBD1 identical over 7 bases. The CDR3 covers 14 residues. CDR1 and CDR2 from the germline V gene are SGHRS and YFSETQ. The ends lost 3 bases at V and 1 base at J; junction bases unmatched: 4. The CDR3 DNA is TGCGCCAGCAGCTCGACAGGGCAATCCTACGAGCAGTACTTC. Translated, it gives CASSSTGQSYEQYF. Full variable domain (remainder filled in from reference TRBV5-1 and TRBJ2-7): KAGVTQTPRYLIKTRGQQVTLSCSPISGHRSVSWYQQTPGQGLQFLFEYFSETQRNKGNFPGRFSGRQFSNSRSEMNVSTLELGDSALYLCASSSTGQSYEQYFGPGTRLTVT.

The chain employs TRBV11-2 and TRBJ2-2; 7 bases are shared with TRBD2. The CDR3 covers 17 residues. CDR1 is SGHAT and CDR2 is FQNNGV in the germline V gene. Trimming took 0 bases from V and 5 from J; bases not matched to a gene: 9. The CDR3 DNA reads as TGTGCCAGCAGCTTAGAGGCTCCCCGGGGGGTTACCGGGGAGCTGTTTTTT. This gives the protein CASSLEAPRGVTGELFF. The full variable domain, with the rest looked up from reference TRBV11-2 and TRBJ2-2, is EAGVAQSPRYKIIEKRQSVAFWCNPISGHATLYWYQQILGQGPKLLIQFQNNGVVDDSQLPKDRFSAERLKGVDSTLKIQPAKLEDSAVYLCASSLEAPRGVTGELFFGEGSRLTVL.

In this sample, this clone turned up once. This chain uses TRBV9 with TRBJ1-4, with TRBD1 matching over 7 bases. The CDR3 is 14 amino acids. The V segment lost 3 bases and the J segment 5 bases; nucleotides outside the gene matches: 4. Germline CDR1 reads SGDLS; CDR2 reads YYNGEE. CDR3 sequence reads: CASSATGENEKLFF. DNA of the CDR3: TGTGCCAGCAGCGCTACAGGGGAGAATGAAAAACTGTTTTTT.

The chain links TRBV29-1 to TRBJ1-2; 9 bases fit TRBD1. The CDR3 covers 13 residues. Germline V CDR1 and CDR2: SQVTM, ANQGSEA. V was clipped by 6 bases and J by 5 bases; unmatched bases: 7. The chain's CDR3 is CSVGGGTGYGYTF. The DNA of the CDR3 is TGCAGCGTGGGGGGCGGGACAGGGTATGGCTACACCTTC.

The V call is TRBV9, the J call TRBJ1-3, with 8 positions matching TRBD1. This CDR3 has 17 amino acids. Germline assignment: CDR1 SGDLS and CDR2 YYNGEE. After removal of 0 bases from V and 0 bases from J, the junction contained 5 bases not matched to a gene. Written as DNA, the CDR3 is TGTGCCAGCAGCGTAGCGGGGGGACAGGCCTCTGGAAACACCATATATTTT. The encoded protein is CASSVAGGQASGNTIYF.

This chain uses TRBV4-2 with TRBJ2-7; 7 positions agree with TRBD1. This CDR3 has 14 amino acids. Trimming took 1 base from V and 3 from J; bases not matched to a gene: 3. Germline V gene sequence: CDR1 LGHNA, CDR2 YNFKEQ. DNA of the CDR3: TGTGCCAGCAGCCAAGCGACAGGGCTCTACGAGCAGTACTTC. Translation: CASSQATGLYEQYF.

Worth noting for this clone: At one of its ends the junction is not consistent with the germline gene, which may arise from a read error. The chain has TRBV7-2 and TRBJ2-1; TRBD2 aligns across 8 bases. The CDR3 is 15 residues long. Germline lookup yields CDR1 SGHTA and CDR2 FQGNSA. DNA for the CDR3: TGTGCCAGCAGTTTAGCGGGACCCTCCTACAATGAGCAGTTCTTC. Its protein product is CASSLAGPSYNEQFF.

This clone was picked up one time. This chain uses TRBV5-4 with TRBJ1-2; D remains unclear. This CDR3 has 15 amino acids. Germline loops: CDR1 SGHNT, CDR2 YYREEE (reference sequence). Trimming stripped 4 bases from V and 6 bases from J, with 19 bases between. DNA for the CDR3: TGTGCCAGCAGCATGCTGTCGGAGTCGTCTAATGGCTACACCTTC. Translation: CASSMLSESSNGYTF.

The chain couples TRBV7-8 to TRBJ2-1; 12 nucleotides agree with TRBD2. This CDR3 is built from 15 residues. Trimming cost V 6 bases and J 4 bases; bases outside gene matches: 4. Germline CDR1 and CDR2: SGHVS and FQNEAQ. The CDR3 reads CASSSTSGGYNEQFF. In nucleotides, the CDR3 is TGTGCCAGCAGTTCGACTAGCGGGGGTTACAATGAGCAGTTCTTC. Drawing the rest from reference TRBV7-8 and TRBJ2-1, the complete variable domain is GAGVSQSPRYKVAKRGQDVALRCDPISGHVSLFWYQQALGQGPEFLTYFQNEAQLDKSGLPSDRFFAERPEGSVSTLKIQRTQQEDSAVYLCASSSTSGGYNEQFFGPGTRLTVL.

The gene calls are TRBV5-1 and TRBJ2-7, with D possibly being TRBD1 (7 bases). CDR1 is SGHRS and CDR2 is YFSETQ in the germline V gene. This CDR3 is built from 14 residues. Deletions cut 3 bases from V and 2 bases from J, with 12 bases between. CDR3 loop: CASSSGGKTYEQYF. In DNA form, the CDR3 reads TGCGCCAGCAGCTCAGGGGGGAAGACCTACGAGCAGTACTTC.

The count of this clone is one. This chain links TRBV18 with TRBJ1-2; D is uncertain. V was shortened by 3 bases and J by 7 bases, with 12 bases between the two germline ends. This CDR3 has 13 residues. Per the germline V gene, CDR1 is KGHSH and CDR2 is LQKENI. CDR3 sequence: CASSPERLGGYTF. The CDR3 bases are TGTGCCAGCTCACCGGAAAGGTTAGGTGGCTACACCTTC.